Presented here are 16 T cell receptor beta chains from one specimen sequenced in a study of identical twins. TCRdb ran MiXCR on the 5' RACE reads and lists one entry per CDR3 protein. The table includes around 290,000 distinct CDR3 sequences, over 8.5% detected once. The same specimen was also included in a second study, on yellow fever vaccine responses in identical twins.

Sequenced: CD8+ T cells sorted from blood. Receptors originate from a woman aged 18-35 years in good health.

This clonotype was picked up many times. This chain uses TRBV29-1 with TRBJ2-1, with D unresolved. V lost 4 bases, J lost 6 bases, and 4 bases lay in between. Germline assignment: CDR1 SQVTM and CDR2 ANQGSEA. The CDR3 extends over 10 amino acids. The CDR3 nucleotides read TGCAGCGTTGTTCTCAATGAGCAGTTCTTC. Protein: CSVVLNEQFF.

V is TRBV27 and J is TRBJ1-1; D uncertain. The V gene lost 6 bases and the J gene lost 2 bases, with 10 bases spanning the gap. The germline V gene encodes CDR1 MNHEY and CDR2 SMNVEV (reference sequence). There are 13 residues in the CDR3. The CDR3 DNA reads as TGTGCCAGCAGATTAGTCGTTAACACTGAAGCTTTCTTT. Protein: CASRLVVNTEAFF.

This clonotype was recorded at least ten times. The chain is built from TRBV10-3 and TRBJ2-4; 12 positions match TRBD2. The germline V gene encodes CDR1 ENHRY and CDR2 SYGVKD. With 2 bases clipped from V and 2 bases from J, the junction kept 1 base outside the gene matches. The CDR3 has 16 amino acids. CDR3 DNA: TGTGCCATCAGTGAGACTAGCGGGGGGCCCAAAAACATTCAGTACTTC. It is translated as CAISETSGGPKNIQYF.

This clonotype showed up many times. The gene calls are TRBV6-5 and TRBJ2-2; the match to TRBD1 covers 10 bases. The CDR3 loop spans 14 amino acids. CDR1 is MNHEY and CDR2 is SVGAGI in the germline V gene. J lost 6 bases, V lost 2 bases, and 0 bases had no gene match. The CDR3 protein is CASSYGQGAGELFF. The CDR3 bases are TGTGCCAGCAGTTACGGACAGGGGGCCGGGGAGCTGTTTTTT.

The table lists this clonotype with many counts. The CDR3 spells CASSHVSENEDTQYF. In DNA, the CDR3 is TGTGCCAGCAGCCACGTGTCAGAGAATGAGGATACGCAGTATTTT. This chain joins TRBV3-1 and TRBJ2-3, with D hard to call. CDR1 and CDR2 from the germline V gene are LGHDT and YNNKEL (reference sequence). The CDR3 totals 15 residues. The ends were cut back, 3 bases at V and 6 bases at J, with 16 bases in the middle.

The chain combines TRBV4-3 with TRBJ2-1, with 8 positions matching TRBD1. CDR1 LGHNA and CDR2 YSLEER come from the germline V gene. The junction had 9 bases not matched to a gene; V was cut back by 0 bases and J by 8 bases. The CDR3 extends over 16 amino acids. CDR3 protein: CASSQDSPGQGYEQFF. The CDR3 DNA reads TGCGCCAGCAGCCAAGATAGTCCTGGACAGGGCTATGAGCAGTTCTTC.

This clonotype has more than one count but fewer than ten. The chain combines TRBV28 with TRBJ2-7; 7 bases match TRBD1. This CDR3 is 15 amino acids long. V gave up 6 bases and J gave up 2 bases; unmatched junction bases: 10. Germline assignment: CDR1 MDHEN and CDR2 SYDVKM. This CDR3 is CASRSSPTGAYEQYF. The CDR3 DNA is TGTGCCAGCAGATCATCCCCCACAGGGGCCTACGAGCAGTACTTC.

CDR3 DNA sequence: TGTGCCAGCAGACAATTTAGCGGCCCGTCCTACAATGAGCAGTTCTTC. Encoded protein: CASRQFSGPSYNEQFF. The J gene is TRBJ2-1, the V gene TRBV5-6, with a tentative D call TRBD2 (6 bases). With 5 bases removed from V and 1 base from J, the gap between germline ends came to 16 bases. The germline CDR1 and CDR2 sequences are SGHDT and YYEEEE. The CDR3 runs to 16 residues.

This clonotype was detected only a few times. The chain uses TRBV19 and TRBJ1-5, with a weak D call TRBD1 (6 bases). The germline V and J ends were trimmed by 9 bases and 0 bases, with 18 bases remaining between them. The CDR3 runs to 16 residues. Germline CDR1 and CDR2: LNHDA and SQIVND (reference sequence). The CDR3 is CASTPQGSFSNQPQHF. CDR3 in DNA: TGTGCCAGCACCCCACAGGGCAGTTTTAGCAATCAGCCCCAGCATTTT.

V usage is TRBV7-9 and J usage is TRBJ1-1, with 10 bases matching TRBD1. This CDR3 has 16 amino acids. Germline loops: CDR1 SEHNR, CDR2 FQNEAQ (reference sequence). V dropped 6 bases and J dropped 7; count of bases not matched to a gene: 14. CDR3 sequence reads: CASSYPAETGGIEAFF. The CDR3 DNA is TGTGCCAGCAGTTACCCCGCAGAGACAGGGGGCATTGAAGCTTTCTTT.

Ten or more counts support this clonotype. This chain joins TRBV4-3 and TRBJ2-3; D possibly corresponds to TRBD2 (6 bases). The CDR3 has 17 residues. The ends were cut back, 2 bases at V and 3 bases at J, with 18 bases in the middle. Germline lookup yields CDR1 LGHNA and CDR2 YSLEER. The CDR3 region is CASSQSPTSHPTDTQYF. The CDR3 DNA follows: TGCGCCAGCAGCCAAAGCCCGACTAGTCACCCAACAGATACGCAGTATTTT.

This clonotype occurred a few times. The chain links TRBV7-9 to TRBJ2-2; D not certain. V was cut by 1 base and J by 5 bases, with 11 bases left in between. Germline V gives CDR1 SEHNR, CDR2 FQNEAQ (reference sequence). The length of the CDR3 is 15 residues. Here the CDR3 DNA reads TGTGCCAGCAGCTTAGACGGCCCTCCGACCGGGGAGCTGTTTTTT. Translation gives CASSLDGPPTGELFF.

The chain employs TRBV7-9 and TRBJ2-7, with TRBD1 identical over 7 bases. In germline, CDR1 is SEHNR, CDR2 FQNEAQ (reference sequence). Trimming took 0 bases from V and 4 from J; bases not matched to a gene: 12. The CDR3 length is 17 residues. CDR3 amino acids: CASSLAFGTAQEYEQYF. CDR3 bases: TGTGCCAGCAGCTTAGCATTCGGGACAGCCCAAGAGTACGAGCAGTACTTC. Together with reference TRBV7-9 and TRBJ2-7, the CDR3 gives the full variable domain: DTGVSQNPRHKITKRGQNVTFRCDPISEHNRLYWYRQTLGQGPEFLTYFQNEAQLEKSRLLSDRFSAERPKGSFSTLEIQRTEQGDSAMYLCASSLAFGTAQEYEQYFGPGTRLTVT.

This clonotype was seen many times. This chain joins TRBV7-9 and TRBJ2-7; the D gene is possibly TRBD1 (5 bases). The CDR3 sequence is 14 residues long. Trimming cost V 1 base and J 3 bases, with 10 bases left between them. CDR1 SEHNR and CDR2 FQNEAQ come from the germline V gene (reference sequence). The CDR3 region is CASSLGLDSYEQYF. DNA for the CDR3: TGTGCCAGCAGCTTAGGGTTAGACAGCTACGAGCAGTACTTC.

As DNA, the CDR3 is TGCGCCAGCAGCCTAAACAGGGATGGCTACACCTTC. Translation gives CASSLNRDGYTF. The rearrangement uses TRBV5-1 and TRBJ1-2; a possible D gene is TRBD1 (6 bases). The CDR3 loop spans 12 amino acids. The germline gives CDR1 SGHRS, CDR2 YFSETQ. V gave up 4 bases and J gave up 6 bases, with 10 bases separating them.

The rearrangement joins TRBV10-1 to TRBJ2-7, with TRBD2 identical over 10 bases. Trimming at V came to 5 bases and at J to 3 bases, leaving 4 bases not matched to a gene. This CDR3 has 14 amino acids. CDR1 and CDR2 from the germline V gene are WNHNN and SYGVQD (reference sequence). The DNA of the CDR3 is TGCGCCAGCAGTCTAGCGGGGGTTGACTACGAGCAGTACTTC. It yields the protein CASSLAGVDYEQYF.